Each of the 32 T cell receptor beta chains below was sequenced from the same sample in a study of cytomegalovirus exposure and HLA in healthy donors. Use of 60 Vbeta and 13 Jbeta primers characterized the PCR. Profiled with immunoSEQ multiplex PCR; TCRdb holds only in-frame clones, not every one. The table lists around 100,000 clones, around 75% of them singletons. The specimen was PBMCs. The receptor set was obtained from a male donor in good health and CMV-seropositive.

The chain carries TRBV9 and TRBJ1-2; TRBD1 aligns across 7 bases. The CDR3 extends over 13 amino acids. Per the germline V gene, CDR1 is SGDLS and CDR2 is YYNGEE. The junction had 6 bases not matched to a gene; V was cut back by 2 bases and J by 8 bases. The CDR3 DNA reads as TGTGCCAGCAGCGTGCCGACAGGGCGCGGCTACACCTTC. Translating gives CASSVPTGRGYTF.

The chain uses TRBV7-9 and TRBJ2-1; 9 bases map to TRBD1. V lost 5 bases, J lost 5 bases, and 10 bases stayed unmatched. Germline CDR1 and CDR2: SEHNR and FQNEAQ (reference sequence). CDR3 size: 16 residues. CDR3 loop: CASSPPDRGLNNEQFF. The CDR3 DNA reads as TGTGCCAGCAGCCCCCCGGACAGGGGACTAAACAATGAGCAGTTCTTC.

This clone was seen only once. The V and J genes are TRBV7-2 and TRBJ2-2; maybe TRBD1 (6 bases). V dropped 2 bases and J dropped 6 bases, with 10 bases sitting between them. The CDR3 spans 14 residues. Germline CDR1 SGHTA, CDR2 FQGNSA. The CDR3 DNA is TGTGCCAGCAGCTTAAACAGGGAGCCCGGGGAGCTGTTTTTT. Protein: CASSLNREPGELFF. The whole variable domain, filled in from reference TRBV7-2 and TRBJ2-2, reads GAGVSQSPSNKVTEKGKDVELRCDPISGHTALYWYRQSLGQGLEFLIYFQGNSAPDKSGLPSDRFSAERTGGSVSTLTIQRTQQEDSAVYLCASSLNREPGELFFGEGSRLTVL.

The CDR3 sequence is CASSPGGNNSPLHF. The CDR3 DNA follows: TGTGCCAGCAGCCCCGGGGGGAATAATTCACCCCTCCACTTT. This chain uses TRBV5-4 with TRBJ1-6, with D perhaps TRBD1 (5 bases). The CDR3 consists of 14 residues. V lost 4 bases and J lost 5, with 10 bases in between. Germline CDR1 SGHNT, CDR2 YYREEE (reference sequence).

On this clone itself: A junction boundary mismatches the germline segment, possibly from a read error. This chain links TRBV4-2 with TRBJ2-5; 10 positions agree with TRBD2. Germline assignment: CDR1 LGHNA and CDR2 YNFKEQ. CDR3 length: 14 amino acids. The CDR3 nucleotides are TGTGCCAGCAGCCCTAGCGGGGGCCAAAAGACCCAGTACTTC. Translation gives CASSPSGGQKTQYF.

This sequence joins TRBV4-1 and TRBJ2-7; D is perhaps TRBD1 (6 bases). Germline CDR1 and CDR2: MGHRA and YSYEKL. This CDR3 contains 14 residues. With 4 bases removed from V and 3 bases from J, the gap between germline ends came to 13 bases. The CDR3 DNA follows: TGCGCCAGCAGCCCGGACAGAGACTTCTACGAGCAGTACTTC. Its translation is CASSPDRDFYEQYF.

This clone was seen a few times. This sequence joins TRBV10-3 and TRBJ1-1, with TRBD1 matching over 7 bases. There are 14 residues in the CDR3. V dropped 2 bases and J dropped 6; count of bases not matched to a gene: 6. CDR1 and CDR2 from the germline V gene are ENHRY and SYGVKD. The CDR3 here is CAISEVGGWAEAFF. CDR3 DNA sequence: TGTGCCATCAGTGAGGTAGGGGGCTGGGCTGAAGCTTTCTTT.

This chain connects TRBV7-2 to TRBJ2-7; weak D call: TRBD2 (6 bases). The ends were cut back, 5 bases at V and 5 bases at J, with 19 bases in the middle. The CDR3 consists of 15 residues. Per the germline V gene, CDR1 is SGHTA and CDR2 is FQGNSA. CDR3 coding DNA: TGTGCCAGCAGCCCAGAGGGGAGGACGTTCGACGAGCAGTACTTC. This translates into CASSPEGRTFDEQYF.

This clone appeared a few times. The chain joins TRBV7-9 to TRBJ1-2, with 7 bases aligning to TRBD1. The V gene end was trimmed by 5 bases and the J gene end by 2 bases; junction bases not matched to a gene: 2. Looked up from germline, CDR1 is SEHNR and CDR2 is FQNEAQ (reference sequence). This CDR3 region has 13 residues. In nucleotides, the CDR3 is TGTGCCAGCAGCCCGGGACAGAACTATGGCTACACCTTC. This encodes CASSPGQNYGYTF.

A remark on this clone: A junction boundary mismatches the germline segment, possibly from a read error. The genes are TRBV5-4 and TRBJ2-7, with TRBD1 matching over 10 bases. Germline V CDR1 and CDR2: SGHNT, YYREEE (reference sequence). There are 14 residues in the CDR3. The DNA for the CDR3 is TGTGCCAGCAGCTCCGGGACAGGGGAATACGTGCAGTACTTC. Protein product: CASSSGTGEYVQYF.

This clone was observed once. The chain recombines TRBV9 with TRBJ1-5; maybe TRBD1 (6 bases). There are 14 residues in the CDR3. Germline loops: CDR1 SGDLS, CDR2 YYNGEE. The ends were cut back, 1 base at V and 2 bases at J, with 7 bases in the middle. The CDR3 loop reads CASSVSGGNQPQHF. CDR3 nucleotide sequence: TGTGCCAGCAGCGTATCAGGGGGCAATCAGCCCCAGCATTTT.

This clone was seen a few times. The chain carries TRBV7-3 and TRBJ2-3; TRBD1 matches at 9 bases. Germline assignment: CDR1 SGHTA and CDR2 FQGTGA. With 10 bases clipped from V and 2 bases from J, the junction kept 7 bases outside the gene matches. The CDR3 covers 14 residues. The CDR3 protein is CATSQGATTDTQYF. The CDR3 DNA sequence: TGTGCCACCTCACAGGGGGCCACCACAGATACGCAGTATTTT.

The chain links TRBV7-9 to TRBJ1-1; D is possibly TRBD1 (5 bases). The V end lost 5 bases, the J end lost 6 bases, and 13 bases lay between the germline ends. The germline gives CDR1 SEHNR, CDR2 FQNEAQ (reference sequence). This CDR3 contains 13 residues. DNA of the CDR3: TGTGCCAGCAGCCCGGGGGGGTGGGCTGAAGCTTTCTTT. It translates to CASSPGGWAEAFF.

This chain connects TRBV30 to TRBJ1-3; D ambiguous. This CDR3 is built from 13 residues. With 3 bases removed from V and 2 bases from J, the gap between germline ends came to 8 bases. Germline V lookup: CDR1 GTSNPN, CDR2 SVGIG (reference sequence). The CDR3 DNA follows: TGTGCCTGGAGATCGGGAGCTGGAAACACCATATATTTT. Encoded protein: CAWRSGAGNTIYF.

This chain joins TRBV19 and TRBJ2-1, with 7 positions matching TRBD1. CDR3 length: 16 amino acids. The V gene's germline CDR1 is LNHDA and CDR2 SQIVND (reference sequence). J lost 4 bases, V lost 3 bases, and 9 bases had no gene match. CDR3: CASSMAVWTGYNEQFF. CDR3 DNA sequence: TGTGCCAGTAGTATGGCAGTATGGACAGGTTACAATGAGCAGTTCTTC.

The genes are TRBV7-2 and TRBJ2-1; 9 nucleotides align to TRBD1. The germline V gene encodes CDR1 SGHTA and CDR2 FQGNSA. Trimming at V came to 5 bases and at J to 9 bases, leaving 5 bases not matched to a gene. The CDR3 sequence is 13 residues long. The CDR3 reads CASSITGGGEQFF. The CDR3 DNA follows: TGTGCCAGCAGCATCACAGGGGGCGGTGAGCAGTTCTTC.

This clone was found a few times. Other DNA sequences in the same sample also yield this CDR3. This rearrangement joins TRBV4-3 to TRBJ1-4; maybe TRBD1 (6 bases). This CDR3 has 13 residues. Germline V gene data show CDR1 as LGHNA and CDR2 as YSLEER. Between the trimmed V and J ends, which lost 0 bases and 8 bases, there was a span of 7 bases. In DNA form, the CDR3 reads TGCGCCAGCAGCCAAGACAGGGGAGAAAAACTGTTTTTT. Its protein is CASSQDRGEKLFF.

The chain is built from TRBV10-3 and TRBJ2-1; 10 positions match TRBD1. This CDR3 spans 15 amino acids. Germline V gene sequence: CDR1 ENHRY, CDR2 SYGVKD. Losses at the gene ends were 4 bases for V and 9 bases for J; bases not matched to a gene: 9. The CDR3 bases are TGTGCCATCAGTGCACCGGGACAGGGGTTTTCTGAGCAGTTCTTC. Protein product: CAISAPGQGFSEQFF.

The table lists this clone with a count of one. This sequence joins TRBV13 and TRBJ2-7; the match to TRBD1 covers 10 bases. Trimming took 7 bases from V and 6 from J; bases not matched to a gene: 12. The germline gives CDR1 PRHDT, CDR2 FYEKMQ (reference sequence). This CDR3 is 15 amino acids long. In nucleotides, the CDR3 is TGTGCCAGCACCGACCCCGGGACAGGGGTTTCCGAGCAGTACTTC. It specifies CASTDPGTGVSEQYF.

This chain connects TRBV9 to TRBJ1-5; 8 bases fit TRBD1. V gave up 3 bases and J gave up 2 bases; unmatched junction bases: 1. The germline V gene encodes CDR1 SGDLS and CDR2 YYNGEE. The CDR3 contains 14 residues. The CDR3 spells CASSETGGNQPQHF. CDR3 DNA sequence: TGTGCCAGCAGCGAGACAGGGGGCAATCAGCCCCAGCATTTT.

J is TRBJ1-1 and V is TRBV19, with 7 bases aligning to TRBD1. This CDR3 comprises 14 residues. V lost 5 bases and J lost 4; bases outside the gene matches: 7. Germline CDR1 is LNHDA and CDR2 is SQIVND (reference sequence). The CDR3 nucleotides read TGTGCCAGTAGTGTTCACAGGGGCACCACTGAAGCTTTCTTT. As protein: CASSVHRGTTEAFF.

J is TRBJ2-3 and V is TRBV30; 8 bases fit TRBD1. Per the germline V gene, CDR1 is GTSNPN and CDR2 is SVGIG (reference sequence). The CDR3 has 13 amino acids. Losses at the gene ends were 8 bases for V and 1 base for J; bases not matched to a gene: 5. The CDR3 DNA is TGTGCCCGATCAGGGGGCGGCACAGATACGCAGTATTTT. Translation: CARSGGGTDTQYF.

The chain links TRBV19 to TRBJ1-6, with TRBD1 as a possible D gene (6 bases). The CDR3 length is 16 residues. The germline V gene has CDR1 LNHDA and CDR2 SQIVND (reference sequence). The germline V and J ends were trimmed by 5 bases and 14 bases, with 25 bases remaining between them. Here the CDR3 DNA reads TGTGCCAGTAGTGGGCGAGGGGGGGCCTATAATTCGGCCCTCCACTTT. The encoded protein is CASSGRGGAYNSALHF.

The chain combines TRBV27 with TRBJ2-7; 7 positions match TRBD1. With V trimmed by 1 base and J by 2 bases, 2 bases remained unmatched. CDR1 is MNHEY and CDR2 is SMNVEV in the germline V gene (reference sequence). The CDR3 has 14 amino acids. As DNA, the CDR3 is TGTGCCAGCAGTTTATGGGACAGACCCTACGAGCAGTACTTC. Its protein product is CASSLWDRPYEQYF.

The chain links TRBV7-9 to TRBJ1-6; D is unclear. V lost 1 base, J lost 13 bases, and 14 bases lay in between. The CDR3 covers 14 residues. Looked up from germline, CDR1 is SEHNR and CDR2 is FQNEAQ (reference sequence). This CDR3 is CASSLGHGMSPLHF. Written as DNA, the CDR3 is TGTGCCAGCAGCTTAGGTCACGGTATGTCGCCCCTCCACTTT.

The chain is built from TRBV2 and TRBJ1-2, with D perhaps matching TRBD1 (5 bases). Germline CDR1 reads SNHLY; CDR2 reads FYNNEI. The CDR3 consists of 11 residues. The V and J ends lost 8 bases and 6 bases respectively, with 10 bases between them. The CDR3 loop is CASQSRDGYTF. The CDR3 coding sequence is TGTGCCAGCCAGTCCAGGGATGGCTACACCTTC.

The chain links TRBV27 to TRBJ1-2; TRBD1 matches 7 bases. V lost 1 base, J lost 8 bases, and 10 bases stayed unmatched. This CDR3 is 15 amino acids long. CDR1 is MNHEY, CDR2 SMNVEV, per germline (reference sequence). The CDR3 DNA follows: TGTGCCAGCAGTTTATGGGGCAGGGGGATTGAAGGCTACACCTTC. Translating it yields CASSLWGRGIEGYTF.

The chain combines TRBV5-1 with TRBJ2-1; 10 bases are shared with TRBD2. V lost 4 bases, J lost 5 bases, and 12 bases stayed unmatched. The CDR3 is made up of 17 amino acids. CDR1 and CDR2 (germline): SGHRS, YFSETQ. The CDR3 bases are TGCGCCAGCAGCCCGGGACTAGCGCCATCCCGAAACAATGAGCAGTTCTTC. Amino acid sequence: CASSPGLAPSRNNEQFF.

CDR3 amino acids: CASSQGGGSDNEQFF. Written as DNA, the CDR3 is TGCGCCAGCAGCCAAGGCGGGGGATCGGACAATGAGCAGTTCTTC. The rearrangement joins TRBV4-3 to TRBJ2-1; 7 nucleotides match TRBD2. V shed 1 base and J 5 bases; nucleotides not matched to a gene: 5. The CDR3 has 15 residues. Germline CDR1 reads LGHNA; CDR2 reads YSLEER.

This clone appeared a few times. The CDR3 loop reads CASSKGTSFSYEQYF. DNA of the CDR3: TGTGCCAGCAGCAAAGGGACTAGCTTCTCCTACGAGCAGTACTTC. This chain uses TRBV21-1 with TRBJ2-7; the table's D call of TRBD2 was not tested on the DNA. TRBV21-1 is labeled a pseudogene. This CDR3 is 15 amino acids long.

V gene TRBV28 combines with J gene TRBJ1-1; 9 positions match TRBD1. The CDR3 runs 15 residues. V lost 5 bases, J lost 10 bases, and 14 bases stayed unmatched. The germline gives CDR1 MDHEN, CDR2 SYDVKM. CDR3 DNA: TGTGCCAGCAGTCTACCAAACAGGGGGCGAGTTGGAGCTTTCTTT. Translated, it gives CASSLPNRGRVGAFF.

The V gene is TRBV18, the J gene TRBJ1-5; D is unclear. The CDR3 is made up of 14 amino acids. V lost 3 bases, J lost 3 bases, and 9 bases lay in between. Germline CDR1 reads KGHSH; CDR2 reads LQKENI. This CDR3 reads CASSPVQSNQPQHF. CDR3 nucleotide sequence: TGTGCCAGCTCACCGGTACAGTCCAATCAGCCCCAGCATTTT.